This TCR beta chain was obtained from a study of T cells in Graves' hyperthyroidism and ophthalmopathy. Amplification of TCR beta CDR3 regions used RNA as the template. Researchers ran a first-round RT-PCR on the TCR CDR3 using the HTBI primer set. TCRdb re-called the multiplex PCR reads through MiXCR, storing one row per CDR3 protein. The sample has 600,000 to 750,000 distinct CDR3 sequences, around 16% seen once. Patients aged 18 to 65 had newly diagnosed hyperthyroidism of under 2 months' duration. More than 9.5 ml fresh peripheral blood yielded the PBMCs. The germline V gene encodes CDR1 KGHSH and CDR2 LQKENI. V was shortened by 4 bases and J by 9 bases, with 16 bases between the two germline ends. The CDR3 is 14 amino acids.

This sequence was found in a man aged 50 or older with Graves' hyperthyroidism. V usage is TRBV18 and J usage is TRBJ1-5; D remains unclear. The sample was blood. In nucleotides, the CDR3 is TGTGCCAGCTCACGGAACACCGACCAAGGGCCCCAGCATTTT. Amino acids: CASSRNTDQGPQHF.